This TCR beta chain stems from a study of shared clonotypes between healthy human individuals. In its sample, this clone was seen once. The method was immunoSEQ multiplex PCR; TCRdb's version includes in-frame clones alone and lacks a portion of them. Found here are some 790,000 clones, 72% of them singletons; the top ten hold less than 2%. The sequenced sample was memory CD4+ T cells sorted from blood. Stated subset: CD45RA-negative fraction. The origin of this receptor is a woman aged 25-40 years in good health.

CDR3 DNA: TGTGCCGCCAGTAATAGGGGGGGCTGGCGCACCGGGGAGCTGTTTTTT. Translation: CAASNRGGWRTGELFF. The chain couples TRBV19 to TRBJ2-2; TRBD2 is a possible D gene (7 bases). The V gene lost 11 bases and the J gene lost 4 bases, with 23 bases spanning the gap. CDR1 and CDR2 from the germline V gene are LNHDA and SQIVND (reference sequence). The CDR3 consists of 16 residues.